The sequence of this TCR beta chain was determined in a study of T-cell memory formation after mild COVID-19. Study findings and constraints: Among clones peaking at day 37 in the second wave, SARS-CoV-2 specificity remained unconfirmed. Clones contracting day 15 to 85 were balanced CD4/CD8; later expanders leaned CD4+.

TCRdb re-analysed the 5' RACE reads in MiXCR, keeping a single row per CDR3 protein. This sample has a few hundred thousand distinct CDR3 sequences, with more than 20% found just once. V lost 5 bases and J 1 base, leaving 3 bases between the germline ends. The CDR3 spans 12 residues. Notes on this clonotype: Its antigen is still unknown.

Sequences were obtained from PBMCs or a T cell subset sorted from them (not recorded which). The chain couples TRBV12-3 or TRBV12-4 to TRBJ1-3; D gene ambiguous. The sequence derives from a man in his late teens or twenties who had mild COVID-19 (a few samples of this study predate the infection). Cell type and time point are not known. CDR3 nucleotides: TGTGCCAGCAGTCGTTCTGGAAACACCATATATTTT. Translating gives CASSRSGNTIYF.